These T cell receptor beta chains were read from a single sample in a study of blood T cell repertoires in COVID-19. Generated by immunoSEQ multiplex PCR, the TCRdb table keeps only in-frame clones and is missing some. Of 140,000 or so clones listed, roughly four fifths are singletons. What was sequenced was peripheral blood. These receptors were taken from a woman older than 75 with acute or convalescent COVID-19. The CDR3 runs from the conserved cysteine through the conserved F or W. Fields, in order: CDR3 protein, CDR3 DNA, J gene, V gene, D gene, clone size. The D gene is left open where the match is weak. The listing skips clone size in some rows; elsewhere it reads once, few, many or a size class.

CASSAADRGGNTEAFF | TGTGCCAGCAGCGCAGCTGACAGGGGGGGGAACACTGAAGCTTTCTTT | TRBJ1-1 | TRBV7-9 | TRBD1 | -
CASIWGGNQPQHF | TGTGCCAGCATTTGGGGGGGCAATCAGCCCCAGCATTTT | TRBJ1-5 | TRBV28 | - | -
CASSTRTLSGTDTQYF | TGTGCCAGTAGTACCCGGACCCTCAGCGGGACAGATACGCAGTATTTT | TRBJ2-3 | TRBV19 | - | few
CASSSRDSHYEQYF | TGCGCCAGCAGCTCGAGGGACAGTCACTACGAGCAGTACTTC | TRBJ2-7 | TRBV5-1 | TRBD1 | few
CASSLDGQGGQPQHF | TGTGCCAGCAGCTTAGACGGACAGGGTGGACAGCCCCAGCATTTT | TRBJ1-5 | TRBV7-2 | TRBD1 | -
CASHEWTDSPLHF | TGTGCCAGCCATGAATGGACAGATTCACCCCTCCACTTT | TRBJ1-6 | TRBV2 | - | -
CASSQDMNTEAFF | TGTGCCAGCAGCCAAGATATGAACACTGAAGCTTTCTTT | TRBJ1-1 | TRBV14 | - | few
CASSRRDTYNSPLHF | TGTGCCAGCAGTCGCCGGGACACATATAATTCACCCCTCCACTTT | TRBJ1-6 | TRBV2 | - | few
CASSPPMRPGNTIYF | TGTGCCAGCTCACCCCCCATGAGGCCTGGAAACACCATATATTTT | TRBJ1-3 | TRBV18 | - | -
CATSDPREETQYF | TGTGCCACCAGTGACCCCAGGGAAGAGACCCAGTACTTC | TRBJ2-5 | TRBV24-1 | - | -
CASLIEGAAGNTIYF | TGTGCCAGCCTAATCGAGGGGGCGGCTGGAAACACCATATATTTT | TRBJ1-3 | TRBV2 | TRBD1 | -
CASSATLRVYTEAFF | TGTGCCAGCAGCGCTACCCTCAGGGTCTACACTGAAGCTTTCTTT | TRBJ1-1 | TRBV5-6 | - | -
CASSDSQRNTEAFF | TGTGCCAGCAGTGACTCCCAGCGGAACACTGAAGCTTTCTTT | TRBJ1-1 | TRBV6-4 | - | -
CASSLATGTANTIYF | TGCGCCAGCAGCTTGGCGACAGGGACGGCAAACACCATATATTTT | TRBJ1-3 | TRBV5-1 | TRBD1 | -
CASSYSPGLNTEAFF | TGTGCCAGCAGTTACTCGCCCGGGTTGAACACTGAAGCTTTCTTT | TRBJ1-1 | TRBV6-2/TRBV6-3 | - | once
CASSPPTGFSTDTQYF | TGTGCCAGCTCACCACCGACAGGTTTTAGCACAGATACGCAGTATTTT | TRBJ2-3 | TRBV18 | - | -
CASSPGDRGHGYTF | TGTGCCAGCAGCCCTGGGGACAGGGGGCATGGCTACACCTTC | TRBJ1-2 | TRBV3-1/TRBV3-2 | TRBD1 | -
CASSRGSGGDTDTQYF | TGCGCCAGCAGCCGAGGAAGCGGGGGGGATACAGATACGCAGTATTTT | TRBJ2-3 | TRBV4-3 | TRBD2 | -
CASSQGARANIQYF | TGTGCCAGCAGCCAAGGGGCCAGGGCAAACATTCAGTACTTC | TRBJ2-4 | TRBV3-1/TRBV3-2 | - | once
CASSSHDSDTQYF | TGTGCCAGCAGCTCTCACGACTCAGATACGCAGTATTTT | TRBJ2-3 | TRBV5-4 | - | -
CASKTGGIGEQYF | TGTGCCAGCAAGACAGGGGGCATCGGCGAGCAGTACTTC | TRBJ2-7 | TRBV27 | TRBD1 | -
CASSRMDRGGGGYTF | TGTGCCAGCAGCCGGATGGACAGGGGGGGAGGTGGCTACACCTTC | TRBJ1-2 | TRBV5-6 | TRBD1 | -
CSATITDTQYF | TGCAGTGCTACCATCACAGATACGCAGTATTTT | TRBJ2-3 | TRBV20-1 | - | -
CASSPGQMSAYGYTF | TGTGCCAGCTCCCCGGGACAGATGAGTGCCTATGGCTACACCTTC | TRBJ1-2 | TRBV2 | TRBD1 | -
CATSGLNTGELFF | TGTGCCACTTCGGGACTTAACACCGGGGAGCTGTTTTTT | TRBJ2-2 | TRBV6-6 | - | -
CASGLGESGELFF | TGTGCTAGTGGTTTGGGCGAATCCGGGGAGCTGTTTTTT | TRBJ2-2 | TRBV12-5 | - | -
CASSPSNTEAFF | TGTGCCAGCTCACCTAGTAACACTGAAGCTTTCTTT | TRBJ1-1 | TRBV18 | - | -
CASSPRDRPSGANVLTF | TGTGCCAGCAGTCCTAGGGACAGACCCTCTGGGGCCAACGTCCTGACTTTC | TRBJ2-6 | TRBV5-4 | TRBD1 | -
CASSLGDFPYEQYF | TGTGCCAGCAGCTTAGGGGACTTTCCCTACGAGCAGTACTTC | TRBJ2-7 | TRBV11-2 | - | -
CASSAQGYYGYTF | TGTGCCAGCAGTGCTCAGGGGTACTATGGCTACACCTTC | TRBJ1-2 | TRBV6-4 | - | -
CASGLVRTGGAGRLGNQPQHF | TGTGCTAGTGGTTTGGTAAGGACAGGGGGCGCAGGTCGGCTAGGCAATCAGCCCCAGCATTTT | TRBJ1-5 | TRBV12-5 | TRBD1 | -
CASSLQGDYNSPLHF | TGTGCCAGCAGCTTACAGGGCGACTATAATTCACCCCTCCACTTT | TRBJ1-6 | TRBV7-2 | - | -
CASTQRDTDTQYF | TGTGCCAGCACCCAGCGGGACACAGATACGCAGTATTTT | TRBJ2-3 | TRBV6-5 | TRBD2 | -
CATSRDGTGSSATNEKLFF | TGTGCCACCAGCAGAGATGGGACAGGGTCGTCTGCAACTAATGAAAAACTGTTTTTT | TRBJ1-4 | TRBV15 | TRBD1 | -
CASSLTGGVDTQYF | TGTGCCAGCAGCTTAACAGGGGGCGTAGATACGCAGTATTTT | TRBJ2-3 | TRBV7-3 | TRBD1 | -
CASSQGTGETQYF | TGTGCTAGCAGCCAGGGGACAGGGGAGACCCAGTACTTC | TRBJ2-5 | TRBV7-7 | TRBD1 | -
CASSFPGGAQGYTF | TGTGCCAGCAGCTTCCCTGGGGGGGCGCAGGGCTACACCTTC | TRBJ1-2 | TRBV7-9 | - | -
CASSLGQTDSGANVLTF | TGTGCCAGCAGCTTAGGACAGACTGACTCTGGGGCCAACGTCCTGACTTTC | TRBJ2-6 | TRBV7-6 | - | -
CASSLELAGDGEQFF | TGCGCCAGCAGCTTGGAACTAGCGGGGGACGGTGAGCAGTTCTTC | TRBJ2-1 | TRBV5-1 | TRBD2 | -
CASSPETLINTIYF | TGTGCCAGCTCACCAGAGACATTAATTAACACCATATATTTT | TRBJ1-3 | TRBV18 | - | few
CASSLSATGEDTEAFF | TGTGCCAGCAGCTTATCCGCGACAGGGGAAGACACTGAAGCTTTCTTT | TRBJ1-1 | TRBV7-6 | TRBD1 | few
CASITGQGNTIYF | TGTGCCAGTATAACGGGTCAAGGAAACACCATATATTTT | TRBJ1-3 | TRBV19 | - | few
CASSLGDRVGPYF | TGTGCCAGCAGCTTAGGGGACAGGGTAGGCCCGTACTTC | TRBJ2-7 | TRBV11-2 | TRBD1 | -
CASSPGRPNTGELFF | TGTGCCAGCAGCCCCGGGAGGCCGAACACCGGGGAGCTGTTTTTT | TRBJ2-2 | TRBV5-4 | TRBD2 | -
CASTAPTGRWRAFF | TGTGCCAGTACCGCCCCCACAGGTCGGTGGCGGGCTTTCTTT | TRBJ1-1 | TRBV19 | - | -
CASSPTDTIDYEQYF | TGTGCCAGCTCCCCCACGGACACTATAGACTACGAGCAGTACTTC | TRBJ2-7 | TRBV6-5 | - | -
CASSLVGGNEQFF | TGTGCCAGCAGCTTAGTAGGGGGAAACGAGCAGTTCTTC | TRBJ2-1 | TRBV7-9 | - | -
CASSQRWSFRKRANYGYTF | TGTGCCAGCAGCCAGAGGTGGAGTTTTCGAAAGAGGGCGAACTATGGCTACACCTTC | TRBJ1-2 | TRBV5-6 | - | -
CASSVQLAGIYGYTF | TGCGCCAGCAGTGTACAGCTAGCCGGCATCTATGGCTACACCTTC | TRBJ1-2 | TRBV5-1 | - | once